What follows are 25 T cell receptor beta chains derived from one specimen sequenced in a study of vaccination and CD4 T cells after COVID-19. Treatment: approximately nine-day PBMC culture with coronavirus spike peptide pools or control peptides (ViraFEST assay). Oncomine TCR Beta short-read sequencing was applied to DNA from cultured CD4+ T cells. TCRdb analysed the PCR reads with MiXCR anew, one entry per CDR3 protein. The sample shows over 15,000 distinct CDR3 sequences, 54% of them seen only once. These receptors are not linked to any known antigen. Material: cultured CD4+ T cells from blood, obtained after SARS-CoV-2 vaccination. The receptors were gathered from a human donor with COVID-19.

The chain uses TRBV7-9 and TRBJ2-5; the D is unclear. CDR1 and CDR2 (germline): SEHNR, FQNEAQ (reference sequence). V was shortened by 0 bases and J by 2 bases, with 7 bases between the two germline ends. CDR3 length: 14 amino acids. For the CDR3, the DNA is TGTGCCAGCAGCTTAGCGAAAGGACAAGAGACCCAGTACTTC. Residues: CASSLAKGQETQYF.

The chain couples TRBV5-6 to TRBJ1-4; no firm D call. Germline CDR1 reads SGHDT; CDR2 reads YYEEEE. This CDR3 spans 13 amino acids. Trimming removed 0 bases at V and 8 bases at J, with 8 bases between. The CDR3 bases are TGTGCCAGCAGCTTGGTTACGGTGGAAAAACTGTTTTTT. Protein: CASSLVTVEKLFF.

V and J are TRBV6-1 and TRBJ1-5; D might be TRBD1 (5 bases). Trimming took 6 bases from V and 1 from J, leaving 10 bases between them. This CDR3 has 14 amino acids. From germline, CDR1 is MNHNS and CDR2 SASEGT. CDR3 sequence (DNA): TGTGCCAGCAGACGCGGACAAAGCAATCAGCCCCAGCATTTT. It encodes CASRRGQSNQPQHF.

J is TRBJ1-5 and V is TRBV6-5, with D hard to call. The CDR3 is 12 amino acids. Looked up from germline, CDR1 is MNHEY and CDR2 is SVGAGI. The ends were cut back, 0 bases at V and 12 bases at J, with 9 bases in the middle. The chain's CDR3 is CASSYSPRLQHF. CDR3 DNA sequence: TGTGCCAGCAGTTACTCCCCCCGGCTCCAGCATTTT.

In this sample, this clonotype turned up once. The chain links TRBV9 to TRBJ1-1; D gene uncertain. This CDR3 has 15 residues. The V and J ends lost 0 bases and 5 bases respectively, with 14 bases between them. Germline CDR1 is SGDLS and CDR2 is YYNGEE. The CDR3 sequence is CASSVGARMGTEAFF. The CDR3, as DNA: TGTGCCAGCAGCGTAGGTGCCAGAATGGGGACTGAAGCTTTCTTT. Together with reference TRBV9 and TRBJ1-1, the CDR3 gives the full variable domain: DSGVTQTPKHLITATGQRVTLRCSPRSGDLSVYWYQQSLDQGLQFLIQYYNGEERAKGNILERFSAQQFPDLHSELNLSSLELGDSALYFCASSVGARMGTEAFFGQGTRLTVV.

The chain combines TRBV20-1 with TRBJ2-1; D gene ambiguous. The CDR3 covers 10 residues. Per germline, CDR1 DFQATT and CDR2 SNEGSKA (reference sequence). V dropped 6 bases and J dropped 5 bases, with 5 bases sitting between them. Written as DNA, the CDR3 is TGCAGTGCCGGTGACAATGAGCAGTTCTTC. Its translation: CSAGDNEQFF.

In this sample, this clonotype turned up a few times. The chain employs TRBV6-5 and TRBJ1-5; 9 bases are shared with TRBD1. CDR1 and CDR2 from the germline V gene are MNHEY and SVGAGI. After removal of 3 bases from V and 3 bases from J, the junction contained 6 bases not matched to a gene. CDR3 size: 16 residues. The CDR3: CASSYAGTGINQPQHF. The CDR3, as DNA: TGTGCCAGCAGTTATGCCGGGACAGGGATCAATCAGCCCCAGCATTTT.

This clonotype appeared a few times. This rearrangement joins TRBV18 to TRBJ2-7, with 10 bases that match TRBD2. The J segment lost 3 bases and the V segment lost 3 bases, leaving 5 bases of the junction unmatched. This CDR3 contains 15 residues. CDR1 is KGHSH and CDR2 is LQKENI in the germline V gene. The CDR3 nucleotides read TGTGCCAGCTCACCTCGCCGGACTAGCGGCTACGAGCAGTACTTC. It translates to CASSPRRTSGYEQYF.

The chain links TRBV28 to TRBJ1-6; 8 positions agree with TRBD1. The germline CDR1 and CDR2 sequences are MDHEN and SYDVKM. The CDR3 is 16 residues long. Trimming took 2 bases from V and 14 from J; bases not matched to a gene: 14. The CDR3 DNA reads TGTGCCAGCAGTTTAAACAGGGGGGAATCCCGTAGGGCCCTCCACTTT. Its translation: CASSLNRGESRRALHF.

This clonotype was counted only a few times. CDR3 sequence: CASSLRGTGRDTEAFF. The CDR3 DNA sequence: TGTGCCAGCAGTTTAAGGGGAACAGGCCGGGACACTGAAGCTTTCTTT. This chain uses TRBV28 with TRBJ1-1, with D perhaps matching TRBD1 (5 bases). V shed 2 bases and J shed 3 bases, with 16 bases lying between them. CDR3 size: 16 residues. The germline V gene has CDR1 MDHEN and CDR2 SYDVKM. The full variable domain, completed using reference TRBV28 and TRBJ1-1, is DVKVTQSSRYLVKRTGEKVFLECVQDMDHENMFWYRQDPGLGLRLIYFSYDVKMKEKGDIPEGYSVSREKKERFSLILESASTNQTSMYLCASSLRGTGRDTEAFFGQGTRLTVV.

The CDR3 protein is CASGRGEQYF. The CDR3 DNA reads TGTGCCAGCGGCCGGGGCGAGCAGTACTTC. The V gene is TRBV7-2, the J gene TRBJ2-7, with D possibly matching TRBD2 (5 bases). The CDR3 contains 10 residues. The V end lost 8 bases, the J end lost 6 bases, and 8 bases lay between the germline ends. The germline CDR1 and CDR2 sequences are SGHTA and FQGNSA.

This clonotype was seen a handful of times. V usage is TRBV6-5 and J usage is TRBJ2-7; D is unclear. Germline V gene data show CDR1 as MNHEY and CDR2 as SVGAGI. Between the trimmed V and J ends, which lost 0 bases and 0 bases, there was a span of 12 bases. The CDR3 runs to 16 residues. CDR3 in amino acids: CASSYSSPSSSYEQYF. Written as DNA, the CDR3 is TGTGCCAGCAGTTACTCGAGTCCATCGAGCTCCTACGAGCAGTACTTC.

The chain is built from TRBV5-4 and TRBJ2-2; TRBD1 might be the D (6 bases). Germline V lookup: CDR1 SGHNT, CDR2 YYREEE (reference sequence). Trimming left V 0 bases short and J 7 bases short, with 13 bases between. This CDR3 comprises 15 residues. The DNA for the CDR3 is TGTGCCAGCAGCTTGGTTCAGGGGCTCGGCGGGGAGCTGTTTTTT. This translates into CASSLVQGLGGELFF.

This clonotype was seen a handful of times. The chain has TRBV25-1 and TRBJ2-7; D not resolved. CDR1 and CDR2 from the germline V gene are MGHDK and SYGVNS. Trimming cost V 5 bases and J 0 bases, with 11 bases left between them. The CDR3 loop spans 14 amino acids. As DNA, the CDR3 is TGTGCCAGCAGTTGGTCGGGTAGCTCCTACGAGCAGTACTTC. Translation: CASSWSGSSYEQYF.

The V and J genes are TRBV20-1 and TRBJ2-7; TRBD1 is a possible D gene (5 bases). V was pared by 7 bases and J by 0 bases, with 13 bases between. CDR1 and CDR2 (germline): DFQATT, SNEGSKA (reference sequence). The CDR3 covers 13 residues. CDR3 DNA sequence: TGCAGTGTCAGGGCCAGAAGCTCCTACGAGCAGTACTTC. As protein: CSVRARSSYEQYF.

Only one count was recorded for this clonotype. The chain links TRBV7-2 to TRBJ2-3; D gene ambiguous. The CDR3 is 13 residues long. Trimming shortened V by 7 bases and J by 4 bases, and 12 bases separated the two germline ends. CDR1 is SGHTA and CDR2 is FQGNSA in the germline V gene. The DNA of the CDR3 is TGTGCCAGCACCACTTACTCTTCAGATACGCAGTATTTT. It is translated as CASTTYSSDTQYF.

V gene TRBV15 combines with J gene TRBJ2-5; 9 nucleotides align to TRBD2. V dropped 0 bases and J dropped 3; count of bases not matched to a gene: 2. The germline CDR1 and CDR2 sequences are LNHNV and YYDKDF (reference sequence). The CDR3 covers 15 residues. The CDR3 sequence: CATSRDVAGEETQYF. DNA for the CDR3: TGTGCCACCAGCAGAGATGTAGCGGGGGAAGAGACCCAGTACTTC.

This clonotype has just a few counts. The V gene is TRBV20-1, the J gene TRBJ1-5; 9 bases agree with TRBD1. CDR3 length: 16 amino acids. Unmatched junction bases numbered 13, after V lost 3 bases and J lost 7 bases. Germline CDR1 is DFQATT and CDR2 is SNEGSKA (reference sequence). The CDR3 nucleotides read TGCAGTGCTAGTTTTGTCCGGGACAGGGTTGGACAGCCCCAGCATTTT. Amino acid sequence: CSASFVRDRVGQPQHF.

CDR3 in amino acids: CASSLGVRREYF. The CDR3 DNA reads as TGTGCCAGCAGTCTCGGCGTTAGAAGGGAGTATTTT. V and J are TRBV28 and TRBJ2-3, with unresolved D. Between the trimmed V and J ends, which lost 5 bases and 13 bases, there was a span of 16 bases. Germline V lookup: CDR1 MDHEN, CDR2 SYDVKM. The CDR3 totals 12 residues.

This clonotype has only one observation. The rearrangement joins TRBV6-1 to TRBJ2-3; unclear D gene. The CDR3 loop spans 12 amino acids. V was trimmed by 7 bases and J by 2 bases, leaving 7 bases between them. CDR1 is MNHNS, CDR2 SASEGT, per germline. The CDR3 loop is CASNDLTDTQYF. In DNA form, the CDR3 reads TGTGCCAGCAACGACCTCACAGATACGCAGTATTTT.

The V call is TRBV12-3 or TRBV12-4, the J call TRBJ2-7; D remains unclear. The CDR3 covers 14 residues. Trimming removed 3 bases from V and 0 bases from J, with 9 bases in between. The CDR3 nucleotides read TGTGCCAGCAGTTTTCGGCGACACTCCTACGAGCAGTACTTC. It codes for CASSFRRHSYEQYF.

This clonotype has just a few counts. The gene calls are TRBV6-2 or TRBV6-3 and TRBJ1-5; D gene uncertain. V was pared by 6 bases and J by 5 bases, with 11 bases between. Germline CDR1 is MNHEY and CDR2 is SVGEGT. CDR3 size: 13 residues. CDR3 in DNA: TGTGCCAGCAGCCGCGACGTAGATCAGCCCCAGCATTTT. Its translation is CASSRDVDQPQHF.

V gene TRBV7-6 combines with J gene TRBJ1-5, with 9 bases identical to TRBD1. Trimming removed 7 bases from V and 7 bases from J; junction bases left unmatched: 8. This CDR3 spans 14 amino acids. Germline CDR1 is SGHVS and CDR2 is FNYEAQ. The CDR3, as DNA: TGTGCCAGCAACACAGGGGGCGGAGGGCAGCCCCAGCATTTT. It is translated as CASNTGGGGQPQHF.

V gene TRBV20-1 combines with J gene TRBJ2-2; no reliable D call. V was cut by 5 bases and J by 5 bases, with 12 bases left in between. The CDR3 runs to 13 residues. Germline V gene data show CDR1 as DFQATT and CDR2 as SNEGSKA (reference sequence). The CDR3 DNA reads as TGCAGTGCTCCCCTGGTTAGAACCGGGGAGCTGTTTTTT. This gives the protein CSAPLVRTGELFF.

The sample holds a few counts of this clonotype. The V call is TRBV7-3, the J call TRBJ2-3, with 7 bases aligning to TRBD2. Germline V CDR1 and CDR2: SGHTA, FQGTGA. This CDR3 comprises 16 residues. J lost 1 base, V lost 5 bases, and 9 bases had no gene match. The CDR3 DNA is TGTGCCAGCAGCCGCGAGGGGAGCGGGGGCACAGATACGCAGTATTTT. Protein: CASSREGSGGTDTQYF.